The sample holds many counts of the clone carrying this T cell receptor beta chain. What it binds is not known. These data come from a study of T-cell reconstitution after alpha-beta-depleted transplantation in children. Study findings and constraints: Recipient T cells and thymic progenitors that survived were the source of the high TCRbeta diversity seen at day 60 in some patients. About two months after transplant, alpha-beta T cells reportedly came from several hundred expanded graft clones. Newly produced T cells mostly provided counts and TCRbeta diversity after one year, as hyperexpanded clones declined.

Per germline, CDR1 MDHEN and CDR2 SYDVKM. The CDR3 is 17 amino acids. J lost 6 bases, V lost 3 bases, and 8 bases had no gene match. The TCRbeta library was prepared with unique molecular identifiers. TCRdb re-called the PCR reads with MiXCR, one entry per CDR3 protein. This sample has approximately 500,000 distinct CDR3 sequences, with over 9.5% found just once. V is TRBV28 and J is TRBJ2-1; 13 bases map to TRBD2. The clonotype was recovered from a child aged 2 to 9 with inherited bone marrow failure, due to receive a stem cell transplant. The specimen was PBMCs, collected before TCRalphabeta/CD19-depleted stem cell transplant. As DNA, the CDR3 is TGTGCCAGCAGTTTCAACCGCGGGACTAGCGGGATCAATGAGCAGTTCTTC. This sequence encodes CASSFNRGTSGINEQFF.